This T cell receptor (beta chain) was identified in a study of metastatic and nonmetastatic thyroid tumors. Study background: Malignant and benign thyroid patients had repertoires compared in peripheral blood and tumor or nodule tissue.

With 6 bases removed from V and 8 bases from J, the gap between germline ends came to 19 bases. This CDR3 contains 15 residues. CDR1 is SNHLY, CDR2 FYNNEI, per germline. General study points: When malignant thyroid tumors were compared with benign nodules, TCR beta diversity was reportedly significantly higher in the malignant tumors. This held in both blood and tumor samples.

In its sample, this clone ranks as medium-sized (0.01 to 0.1%). Its antigen is undetermined. No patient received treatment before thyroid surgery. Per the original methods: What underpinned the distant-metastasis classifier for papillary thyroid cancer was the set of CDR3 differences across clinicopathological groups. Using MiXCR, TCRdb reanalyzed the PCR reads. TCRdb's processing, not the authors', yielded these V and J calls. Altogether fewer than 7,500 clones are present, about 31% being singletons, with the ten largest covering around 42%. The sequence derives from a female donor with papillary thyroid cancer or a benign thyroid nodule (not recorded which). Some clones in this sample may be carry-over from other donors' samples. The chain couples TRBV2 to TRBJ1-4, with a possible D match to TRBD1 (6 bases). The sample comprised tumor tissue. CDR3 region: CASRENRAGGEKLFF. DNA for the CDR3: TGTGCCAGCAGAGAAAACAGGGCTGGAGGGGAAAAACTGTTTTTT. The full variable domain, its missing parts supplied by reference TRBV2 and TRBJ1-4, is EPEVTQTPSHQVTQMGQEVILRCVPISNHLYFYWYRQILGQKVEFLVSFYNNEISEKSEIFDDQFSVERPDGSNFTLKIRSTKLEDSAMYFCASRENRAGGEKLFFGSGTQLSVL.